The 18 T cell receptor beta chains given below trace back to one sample, sequenced in a study of cytomegalovirus exposure and HLA in healthy donors. PCR involved 60 Vbeta and 13 Jbeta primers. Profiled with immunoSEQ multiplex PCR; TCRdb holds only in-frame clones, not every one. The sample contains about 110,000 clones, over 65% of which appear only once. Sequencing was done on a sample of PBMCs. The origin of the receptors is a man aged 30 to 39 in good health and CMV-seropositive.

This chain links TRBV9 with TRBJ2-7; TRBD2 agrees at 11 bases. There are 15 residues in the CDR3. J gave up 3 bases and V 1 base, and 3 bases lay outside the gene matches. Germline-derived CDR1 and CDR2 are SGDLS and YYNGEE. The CDR3 is CASSVLGTSGYEQYF. The CDR3 bases are TGTGCCAGCAGCGTACTTGGGACTAGCGGCTACGAGCAGTACTTC.

This CDR3 is CASGQQGGAFF. The DNA of the CDR3 is TGTGCCAGCGGCCAACAGGGCGGAGCTTTCTTT. This chain joins TRBV6-6 and TRBJ1-1, with D possibly being TRBD1 (6 bases). V gave up 8 bases and J gave up 10 bases, with 14 bases separating them. From germline, CDR1 is MNHNY and CDR2 SVGAGI (reference sequence). This CDR3 region has 11 residues.

This rearrangement joins TRBV28 to TRBJ2-1; 9 bases are a match to TRBD1. CDR3 size: 16 residues. Trimming removed 7 bases from V and 5 bases from J; junction bases left unmatched: 12. CDR1 is MDHEN and CDR2 is SYDVKM in the germline V gene. CDR3 bases: TGTGCCAGCACCCTGAGGACAGGGGCGGGCGACAATGAGCAGTTCTTC. It codes for CASTLRTGAGDNEQFF.

The chain links TRBV28 to TRBJ2-7; 12 bases are a match to TRBD1. The CDR3 contains 15 residues. J gave up 5 bases and V 4 bases, and 6 bases lay outside the gene matches. Germline CDR1 reads MDHEN; CDR2 reads SYDVKM. The CDR3 is CASSSSGTGGNEQYF. DNA of the CDR3: TGTGCCAGCAGTTCATCCGGGACAGGGGGCAACGAGCAGTACTTC.

The chain employs TRBV4-1 and TRBJ2-7, with D tentatively TRBD1 (6 bases). Germline CDR1 and CDR2: MGHRA and YSYEKL. Trimming left V 4 bases short and J 2 bases short, with 21 bases between. The CDR3 has 17 residues. Here the CDR3 DNA reads TGCGCCAGCAGCCGAGATGAGGCCGTGGACAGCACCTACGAGCAGTACTTC. Residues: CASSRDEAVDSTYEQYF.

This clone was picked up one time. This chain's CDR3 is CASSNSGGPQTGELFF. CDR3 coding DNA: TGTGCCAGTAGTAATAGCGGGGGGCCCCAGACCGGGGAGCTGTTTTTT. The V gene is TRBV19, the J gene TRBJ2-2, with 10 bases aligning to TRBD2. The junction had 7 bases not matched to a gene; V was cut back by 4 bases and J by 5 bases. The germline V gene has CDR1 LNHDA and CDR2 SQIVND (reference sequence). This CDR3 contains 16 residues.

The table lists this clone with a few counts. This chain connects TRBV7-2 to TRBJ1-5; D gene uncertain. The CDR3 is 16 amino acids. CDR1 and CDR2 from the germline V gene are SGHTA and FQGNSA. V was trimmed by 1 base and J by 3 bases, leaving 13 bases between them. The CDR3 reads CASSLVAGSDNQPQHF. CDR3 DNA: TGTGCCAGCAGCTTAGTGGCAGGTTCCGACAATCAGCCCCAGCATTTT.

The J gene is TRBJ1-1, the V gene TRBV4-3; no clear D gene. CDR3 size: 12 residues. Deletions cut 1 base from V and 4 bases from J, with 4 bases between. Germline loops: CDR1 LGHNA, CDR2 YSLEER. CDR3 sequence (DNA): TGCGCCAGCAGCCAAGGGAGCACTGAAGCTTTCTTT. It encodes CASSQGSTEAFF.

The chain has TRBV6-5 and TRBJ2-1; a possible D gene is TRBD2 (5 bases). This CDR3 has 14 amino acids. The V end lost 2 bases, the J end lost 9 bases, and 14 bases lay between the germline ends. CDR1 is MNHEY, CDR2 SVGAGI, per germline. This CDR3 reads CASSYGLESTEQFF. DNA of the CDR3: TGTGCCAGCAGTTACGGACTCGAGAGTACTGAGCAGTTCTTC.

This clone was found a few times. The gene calls are TRBV29-1 and TRBJ2-7; D uncertain. V gave up 0 bases and J gave up 7 bases, with 13 bases separating them. The CDR3 length is 13 residues. The V gene's germline CDR1 is SQVTM and CDR2 ANQGSEA. Written as DNA, the CDR3 is TGCAGCGTTGAAGATGTCCCCCCTAAGGAGCAGTACTTC. Amino acid sequence: CSVEDVPPKEQYF.

V is TRBV7-2 and J is TRBJ1-1; perhaps TRBD1 as D (5 bases). The V gene's germline CDR1 is SGHTA and CDR2 FQGNSA. The CDR3 has 15 amino acids. V was shortened by 0 bases and J by 4 bases, with 12 bases between the two germline ends. CDR3 region: CASSLAGRAGTEAFF. DNA for the CDR3: TGTGCCAGCAGCTTAGCGGGCAGGGCAGGCACTGAAGCTTTCTTT.

The gene calls are TRBV28 and TRBJ1-5, with 7 bases identical to TRBD1. Germline V CDR1 and CDR2: MDHEN, SYDVKM. The CDR3 length is 14 residues. V lost 8 bases, J lost 5 bases, and 9 bases stayed unmatched. This CDR3 reads CASLIGTGDQPQHF. The CDR3 DNA follows: TGTGCCAGCTTAATAGGAACAGGGGATCAGCCCCAGCATTTT.

The CDR3 protein is CASSPTGQGASAFF. The CDR3 nucleotides are TGCGCCAGCAGCCCCACGGGACAGGGGGCGTCAGCTTTCTTT. The chain employs TRBV5-1 and TRBJ1-1, with 12 bases aligning to TRBD1. The CDR3 runs 14 residues. Trimming cost V 4 bases and J 10 bases; bases outside gene matches: 8. Per germline, CDR1 SGHRS and CDR2 YFSETQ. Variable domain in full (rest from reference TRBV5-1 and TRBJ1-1): KAGVTQTPRYLIKTRGQQVTLSCSPISGHRSVSWYQQTPGQGLQFLFEYFSETQRNKGNFPGRFSGRQFSNSRSEMNVSTLELGDSALYLCASSPTGQGASAFFGQGTRLTVV.

This clone has just one count. The chain couples TRBV9 to TRBJ1-6; possibly TRBD1 for D (6 bases). There are 14 residues in the CDR3. Looked up from germline, CDR1 is SGDLS and CDR2 is YYNGEE. Trimming took 3 bases from V and 6 from J, leaving 10 bases between them. The CDR3 nucleotides read TGTGCCAGCAGCGCACAGGGTTTTAATTCACCCCTCCACTTT. This translates into CASSAQGFNSPLHF.

Note on this clone: The junction does not match germline at one end; this may be a read error. The chain couples TRBV7-9 to TRBJ1-2; 10 bases align to TRBD1. This CDR3 contains 14 residues. Germline CDR1 reads SEHNR; CDR2 reads FQNEAQ (reference sequence). CDR3 coding DNA: TGTGCCAGCAGCTTGGGGGGACAGGGGTATGGCCACACCTTC. Translating it yields CASSLGGQGYGHTF.

This clone was recorded only once. This chain joins TRBV7-9 and TRBJ2-7, with TRBD2 matching over 9 bases. The CDR3 is 15 amino acids. Germline-derived CDR1 and CDR2 are SEHNR and FQNEAQ (reference sequence). Unmatched junction bases numbered 5, after V lost 5 bases and J lost 0 bases. The CDR3 here is CASSPAGGASYEQYF. CDR3 sequence (DNA): TGTGCCAGCAGCCCCGCGGGGGGGGCCTCCTACGAGCAGTACTTC.

V usage is TRBV18 and J usage is TRBJ1-1; 7 nucleotides match TRBD1. Germline-derived CDR1 and CDR2 are KGHSH and LQKENI. V trimming: 2 bases; J trimming: 8 bases; junction bases outside the gene matches: 5. CDR3 length: 13 residues. The CDR3 DNA reads as TGTGCCAGCTCACCAGGGGACAGTGGGGAAGCTTTCTTT. Translation gives CASSPGDSGEAFF.

A single count supports this clone. This sequence joins TRBV11-2 and TRBJ2-7; 7 bases fit TRBD1. The CDR3 covers 15 residues. Losses at the gene ends were 5 bases for V and 1 base for J; bases not matched to a gene: 8. Per the germline V gene, CDR1 is SGHAT and CDR2 is FQNNGV. The CDR3 DNA reads as TGTGCCAGCAGCCCCCCGGGACAGCTTTCCTACGAGCAGTACTTC. It yields the protein CASSPPGQLSYEQYF.